The subject of this entry is one TCR beta chain. The sample belongs to a study of cytomegalovirus exposure and HLA in healthy donors. Researchers ran the PCR with 60 Vbeta and 13 Jbeta primers. Only in-frame clones appear in the TCRdb table, and some are missing; sequencing was by immunoSEQ multiplex PCR. In the table there are roughly 86,000 clones, 77% of which are singletons. The CDR3 totals 14 residues. The V gene's germline CDR1 is SGHVS and CDR2 FQNEAQ. Trimming shortened V by 1 base and J by 7 bases, and 13 bases separated the two germline ends. This TCR derives from a man aged 50 to 59 in good health and CMV-seropositive. Sequencing input: PBMCs. The chain carries TRBV7-8 and TRBJ2-5; tentatively, D is TRBD2 (6 bases). CDR3 coding DNA: TGTGCCAGCAGCTTAGGCTGGGAGGTGGCGACCCAGTACTTC. It yields the protein CASSLGWEVATQYF.